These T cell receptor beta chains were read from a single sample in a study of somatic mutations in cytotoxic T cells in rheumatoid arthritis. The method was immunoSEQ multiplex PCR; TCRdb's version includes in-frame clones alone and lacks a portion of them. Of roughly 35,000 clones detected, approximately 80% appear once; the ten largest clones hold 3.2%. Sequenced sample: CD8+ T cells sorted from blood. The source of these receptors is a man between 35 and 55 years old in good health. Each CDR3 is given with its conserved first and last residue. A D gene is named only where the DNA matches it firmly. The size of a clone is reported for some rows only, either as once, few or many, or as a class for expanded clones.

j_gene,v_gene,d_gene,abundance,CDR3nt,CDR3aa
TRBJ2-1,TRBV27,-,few,TGTGCCAGCAGTGGGTGGCAGGGGTGGTTCTTC,CASSGWQGWFF
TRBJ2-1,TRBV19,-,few,TGTGCCAGTAATACTGGGACGGTGAATGAGCAGTTCTTC,CASNTGTVNEQFF
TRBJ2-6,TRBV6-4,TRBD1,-,TGTGCCAGCAGTGACTCCGACAGGGGGTTTGGGGCCAACGTCCTGACTTTC,CASSDSDRGFGANVLTF
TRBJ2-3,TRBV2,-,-,TGTGCCAGCCTTCCGTCAGATACGCAGTATTTT,CASLPSDTQYF
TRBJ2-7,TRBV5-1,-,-,TGCGCCAGCAGCTTGGCTACGGAAAGCTCCTACGAGCAGTACTTC,CASSLATESSYEQYF
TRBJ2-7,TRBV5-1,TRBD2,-,TGCGCCAGCAGCACAATCGCGGGGGAGAACTCCTACGAGCAGTACTTC,CASSTIAGENSYEQYF
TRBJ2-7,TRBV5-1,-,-,TGCGCCAGCAGCCCCGTTGAAGGGGGCTACGAGCAGTACTTC,CASSPVEGGYEQYF
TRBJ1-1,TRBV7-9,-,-,TGTGCCAGCAGCTCAAACATAGAAGCTTTCTTT,CASSSNIEAFF
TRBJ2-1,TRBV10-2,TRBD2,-,TGCGCCAGCAGTGAGTCGAGACTAGCGGAGGGGAATGAGCAGTTCTTC,CASSESRLAEGNEQFF
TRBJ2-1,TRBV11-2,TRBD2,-,TGTGCCAGCAGTGGGACTAGCGGGGGGAATGAGCAGTTCTTC,CASSGTSGGNEQFF
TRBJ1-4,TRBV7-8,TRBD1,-,TGTGCCAGCAGCGCGCCCGATCAGGGGGCCCTGGCAGGGACTAATGAAAAACTGTTTTTT,CASSAPDQGALAGTNEKLFF
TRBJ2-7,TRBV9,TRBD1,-,TGTGCCAGCAGCCCTGGGACAGGGGGACACGAGCAGTACTTC,CASSPGTGGHEQYF
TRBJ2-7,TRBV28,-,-,TGTGCCAGCAGTTTCTTTAGTCGGGTCTCCTACGAGCAGTACTTC,CASSFFSRVSYEQYF
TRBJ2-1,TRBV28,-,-,TGTGCCAGCAGCTTTTCATACAGGGCAGATGAGCAGTTCTTC,CASSFSYRADEQFF
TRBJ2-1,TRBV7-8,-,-,TGTGCCAGCAGCTTAGTACAGGGTTACAATGAGCAGTTCTTC,CASSLVQGYNEQFF
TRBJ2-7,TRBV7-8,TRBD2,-,TGTGCCAGCAGCCCCCTCGGGGCGGGAGGAATCGGAGAGCAGTACTTC,CASSPLGAGGIGEQYF
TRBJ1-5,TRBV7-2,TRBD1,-,TGTGCCAGCAGCCTCCCCCAGGGGGATATCAGGAATCAGCCCCAGCATTTT,CASSLPQGDIRNQPQHF
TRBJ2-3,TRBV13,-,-,TGTGCCAGCAGACCCCCCGGGGGGCCGACAGATACGCAGTATTTT,CASRPPGGPTDTQYF
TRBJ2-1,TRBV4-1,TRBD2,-,TGCGCCAGCAGCCAAGAGGGGGGGGCCTACAATGAGCAGTTCTTC,CASSQEGGAYNEQFF
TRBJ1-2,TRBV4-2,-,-,TGTGCCAGCAGCCAAGAGTCCGGGACCTCCTTCTATGGCTACACCTTC,CASSQESGTSFYGYTF
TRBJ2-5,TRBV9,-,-,TGTGCCAGCAGCGATGGGGGGGGGACAGTCCAGTACTTC,CASSDGGGTVQYF
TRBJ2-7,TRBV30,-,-,TGTGCCTGGGCGGGACAGAGACTTGCCTACGAGCAGTACTTC,CAWAGQRLAYEQYF
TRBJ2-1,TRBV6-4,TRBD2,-,TGTGCCAGCAGTGACTCAGTAGCGGGAGACTACAATGAGCAGTTCTTC,CASSDSVAGDYNEQFF
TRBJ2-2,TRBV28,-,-,TGTGCCAGCACGGACACAGAGAACACCGGGGAGCTGTTTTTT,CASTDTENTGELFF
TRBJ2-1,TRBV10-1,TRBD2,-,TGCGCCAGCAGTGGTGGGACTAGCGGGAACAATGAGCAGTTCTTC,CASSGGTSGNNEQFF
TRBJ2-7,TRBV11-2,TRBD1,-,TGTGCCAGCAGTGGGGGACAGGGGGCCTCCTACGAGCAGTACTTC,CASSGGQGASYEQYF
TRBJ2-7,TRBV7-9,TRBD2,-,TGTGCCAGCAGCTCCGTGGGACTAGCGGAGTACGAGCAGTACTTC,CASSSVGLAEYEQYF
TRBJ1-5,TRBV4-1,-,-,TGCGCCAGCAGCCAATACGGGCCGGACAATCAGCCCCAGCATTTT,CASSQYGPDNQPQHF
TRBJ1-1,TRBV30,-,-,TGTGCCTGGAGTGTCGGGGGCACTGAAGCTTTCTTT,CAWSVGGTEAFF
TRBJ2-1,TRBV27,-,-,TGTGCCAGCAGTTTCCTAGGGGCTAGCGAGAATGAGCAGTTCTTC,CASSFLGASENEQFF
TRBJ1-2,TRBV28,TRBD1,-,TGTGCCAGCAGTCCACCGACAGGGAGCTATGGCTACACCTTC,CASSPPTGSYGYTF